This TCR beta chain was sequenced in a study of blood T cell repertoires in COVID-19 (dated by TCRdb to between 2020 and 2021). In the study overall: Collaborator samples came from the United States, Italy and Spain and covered acute and convalescent phases of COVID-19. The prospective study material was composed of cDNA or gDNA derived from T cells, B-cell-depleted T cells, or PBMCs. The dataset comprised deeply sampled blood TCRbeta repertoires from subjects exposed to, actively infected with, or recovered from COVID-19. The repertoires were released in a freely available public database meant as a resource for research on the immune response to SARS-CoV-2. The samples were drawn from two sources: the first 160 participants of the ongoing ImmuneRACE study, and 950 to 1,500 subjects contributed by 6 global collaborators. A de-identified subject ID, COVID-19 status, age in years and sex were almost always included in the sample metadata. Where available, HLA class I and class II types were taken from metadata supplied by the sample provider and were not determined by assay-based typing.

Of note for this clone: The antigen it recognizes is unknown. Base qualities are not recorded, but no much larger clone differs from it by a single base.

The immunoSEQ Assay, a bias-controlled multiplex PCR, was used to amplify TCRbeta CDR3 regions from genomic DNA. Per the original workflow: Nucleated cell counts per sample were estimated from amplification of reference gene primers within the assay. Sequence reads were collapsed and filtered to measure the absolute abundance of every unique TCRbeta CDR3 rearrangement. For each sample, productive Simpson clonality was calculated as the square root of Simpson's diversity index across productive rearrangements. Imported from immuneACCESS, the table was reduced by TCRdb to in-frame sequences with V and J called. These copies leave out some clones; in studies compared against another copy, an unresolved V gene accounts for under half, and the cause of the remainder is not known. Clone size and V and J calls were adopted from that table, with D and trimming inferred from the DNA. For this sample the table gives 390,000 or so clones, of which more than 80% were detected only once. Of the sample, about 1% falls within the top ten clones.

Participants in the prospective study were aged roughly 18 to 100 years, lived in about two dozen United States geographic areas, and enrolled through a virtual design. In the prospective study, cohorts were assigned on the basis of participant-reported clinical history obtained from a screening survey and a study questionnaire. ImmuneRACE Cohort 3 recovered participants were defined by two consecutive negative NP/OP PCR tests, healthcare professional clearance, or symptom resolution. Each participant in the prospective study had whole blood, serum and a nasopharyngeal or oropharyngeal swab collected by mobile phlebotomists. Participants in the prospective study had the option to provide additional blood draws and questionnaires over a roughly 2-month period. Before DNA extraction, prospective study blood samples were shipped either frozen or at room temperature. V and J are truncated by 6 bases and 3 bases respectively, leaving an intervening sequence of 11 bases. As encoded in the germline V gene (reference sequence), CDR1 is MNHEY while CDR2 is SMNVEV. The CDR3 holds 14 amino acids from the cysteine to the phenylalanine. The only DNA kept is the CDR3, 42 bases in frame from the first base.

The study at large found these results: The quantity of clinical and demographic metadata differed by source and by participant and was supplied without curation.

This sequence was found in a man aged 18 to 35 who had recovered from COVID-19. Recombination joined TRBV27 with TRBJ1-4, and the D gene may be TRBD1, 5 bases matching. The specimen sequenced was PBMCs or T cells enriched from blood (not recorded which). Read as DNA, the sequence is TGTGCCAGCAGAAAGACAGTCTCTAATGAAAAACTGTTTTTT. Its translation reads: CASRKTVSNEKLFF.